Each of the 12 T cell receptor beta chains below was sequenced from the same sample in a study of cytomegalovirus exposure and HLA in healthy donors. The PCR employed 60 Vbeta primers together with 13 Jbeta primers. Sequencing was performed with immunoSEQ multiplex PCR; in TCRdb, only in-frame clones are kept and a portion is missing. This sample has about 150,000 clones, with roughly 72% found just once. The sample taken for sequencing was PBMCs. These receptors were collected from a man aged 25-45 years in good health and CMV-seronegative.

The V and J genes are TRBV28 and TRBJ2-1; 7 bases are shared with TRBD2. Germline CDR1 reads MDHEN; CDR2 reads SYDVKM. This CDR3 region has 13 residues. V gave up 11 bases and J gave up 3 bases; unmatched junction bases: 7. The CDR3 nucleotides read TGTGCCCTGGGGCGGGGGAACTACAATGAGCAGTTCTTC. Translating gives CALGRGNYNEQFF.

The CDR3 spells CASSVVGTDNRDEQYF. The DNA for the CDR3 is TGTGCCAGCAGCGTAGTCGGGACAGATAACCGAGACGAGCAGTACTTC. J is TRBJ2-7 and V is TRBV9; 7 bases are a match to TRBD1. V shed 0 bases and J 5 bases; nucleotides not matched to a gene: 11. The CDR3 consists of 16 residues. Germline V CDR1 and CDR2: SGDLS, YYNGEE.

The chain recombines TRBV29-1 with TRBJ1-1; no definite D call. The CDR3 is made up of 14 amino acids. The V and J ends lost 0 bases and 4 bases respectively, with 12 bases between them. Germline CDR1 reads SQVTM; CDR2 reads ANQGSEA. DNA of the CDR3: TGCAGCGTTGAAGATAGCCCGGAGAGCACTGAAGCTTTCTTT. Translated: CSVEDSPESTEAFF.

The V and J genes are TRBV7-9 and TRBJ2-5; D might be TRBD1 (5 bases). V was clipped by 5 bases and J by 5 bases, with 15 bases between them. Germline V gives CDR1 SEHNR, CDR2 FQNEAQ (reference sequence). This CDR3 spans 14 amino acids. The CDR3 coding sequence is TGTGCCAGCAGCGTTCCAAGGGGTTATGAGACCCAGTACTTC. Protein sequence: CASSVPRGYETQYF. Drawing the rest from reference TRBV7-9 and TRBJ2-5, the complete variable domain is DTGVSQNPRHKITKRGQNVTFRCDPISEHNRLYWYRQTLGQGPEFLTYFQNEAQLEKSRLLSDRFSAERPKGSFSTLEIQRTEQGDSAMYLCASSVPRGYETQYFGPGTRLLVL.

The genes are TRBV6-1 and TRBJ2-7; 9 nucleotides line up with TRBD1. V was pared by 6 bases and J by 0 bases, with 6 bases of the junction left unmatched. The CDR3 is 15 amino acids. The V gene's germline CDR1 is MNHNS and CDR2 SASEGT. The CDR3 protein is CASSPGTGLSYEQYF. The CDR3 DNA reads TGTGCCAGCAGCCCAGGGACAGGGCTCTCCTACGAGCAGTACTTC.

This clone was seen more than once but under ten times. Other DNA sequences within the sample encode an identical CDR3. The CDR3, as DNA: TGTGCCATCAGGGGGAGCTCCTACGAGCAGTACTTC. Translated, it gives CAIRGSSYEQYF. V and J are TRBV10-3 and TRBJ2-7, with a possible D match to TRBD2 (5 bases). The CDR3 loop spans 12 amino acids. Germline-derived CDR1 and CDR2 are ENHRY and SYGVKD. Deletions cut 6 bases from V and 0 bases from J, with 6 bases between.

The rearrangement joins TRBV29-1 to TRBJ2-1; D call uncertain. Per germline, CDR1 SQVTM and CDR2 ANQGSEA. V shed 4 bases and J shed 7 bases, with 14 bases lying between them. The CDR3 loop spans 13 amino acids. CDR3 nucleotides: TGCAGCGTTGTAATTTTAGCTGGAAATGAGCAGTTCTTC. Protein sequence: CSVVILAGNEQFF.

The chain carries TRBV7-2 and TRBJ2-7, with 10 bases fitting TRBD2. The CDR3 contains 15 residues. The trim removed 6 bases at V and 5 bases at J, leaving 10 bases unmatched. Germline CDR1 is SGHTA and CDR2 is FQGNSA. The CDR3 protein is CASSSTGTSVDEQYF. CDR3 nucleotide sequence: TGTGCCAGCAGTTCTACCGGGACTAGCGTGGACGAGCAGTACTTC.

This clone was found a few times. The chain has TRBV7-9 and TRBJ2-3; 8 bases are a match to TRBD1. V trimming: 0 bases; J trimming: 4 bases; junction bases outside the gene matches: 9. There are 17 residues in the CDR3. Germline V gives CDR1 SEHNR, CDR2 FQNEAQ (reference sequence). The CDR3 nucleotides are TGTGCCAGCAGCTTAGCGCAAGGTCGGACAGGGCCAGATACGCAGTATTTT. This encodes CASSLAQGRTGPDTQYF.

This chain joins TRBV6-5 and TRBJ1-1, with TRBD1 matching over 7 bases. This CDR3 is built from 15 residues. J lost 6 bases, V lost 0 bases, and 7 bases had no gene match. CDR1 is MNHEY and CDR2 is SVGAGI in the germline V gene. CDR3 sequence (DNA): TGTGCCAGCAGTTACTCGAACAGGGGCGGTCCTGAAGCTTTCTTT. Its translation: CASSYSNRGGPEAFF.

The chain combines TRBV7-2 with TRBJ2-7; the match to TRBD2 covers 11 bases. The trim removed 2 bases at V and 2 bases at J, leaving 2 bases unmatched. The CDR3 length is 15 residues. In germline, CDR1 is SGHTA, CDR2 FQGNSA. The chain's CDR3 is CASSLRLAGPYEQYF. In DNA, the CDR3 is TGTGCCAGCAGCTTACGACTAGCGGGGCCCTACGAGCAGTACTTC.

The chain couples TRBV19 to TRBJ2-1; no definite D call. V lost 4 bases and J 1 base, leaving 8 bases between the germline ends. This CDR3 is 14 amino acids long. Germline lookup yields CDR1 LNHDA and CDR2 SQIVND (reference sequence). Here the CDR3 reads CASSKTVSYNEQFF. The CDR3 nucleotides read TGTGCCAGTAGTAAAACAGTTTCCTACAATGAGCAGTTCTTC.